Presented here are 4 T cell receptor beta chains from one specimen sequenced in a study of T-cell memory formation after mild COVID-19. TCRdb reprocessed the 5' RACE reads via MiXCR and lists one record per CDR3 protein. The repertoire holds about 180,000 distinct CDR3 sequences, with roughly 16% as singletons. The sequencing input was PBMCs or a T cell subset sorted from them (not recorded which). These receptors came from an adult woman who had mild COVID-19 (a few samples of this study predate the infection). Cell type and time point are not known.

This clonotype has a handful of counts. The chain joins TRBV9 to TRBJ2-1; D is unclear. Germline CDR1 reads SGDLS; CDR2 reads YYNGEE. The CDR3 sequence is 12 residues long. V lost 5 bases, J lost 6 bases, and 9 bases lay in between. The CDR3 loop reads CASRGYRNEQFF. In DNA, the CDR3 is TGTGCCAGCAGGGGATATCGCAATGAGCAGTTCTTC. Using reference TRBV9 and TRBJ2-1 for the parts outside the CDR3, the full variable domain is DSGVTQTPKHLITATGQRVTLRCSPRSGDLSVYWYQQSLDQGLQFLIQYYNGEERAKGNILERFSAQQFPDLHSELNLSSLELGDSALYFCASRGYRNEQFFGPGTRLTVL.

The chain has TRBV24-1 and TRBJ2-1; TRBD2 aligns across 9 bases. Germline V gene data show CDR1 as KGHDR and CDR2 as SFDVKD. V was pared by 4 bases and J by 1 base, with 4 bases of the junction left unmatched. The CDR3 extends over 16 amino acids. The CDR3 nucleotides read TGTGCCACCAGTGACGGCGCGGGGGGGTCCTACAATGAGCAGTTCTTC. It specifies CATSDGAGGSYNEQFF.

This clonotype turned up a few times. V and J are TRBV28 and TRBJ2-7; 9 bases map to TRBD1. The CDR3 consists of 18 residues. Germline trimming cut 1 base from V and 2 bases from J; bases unmatched to any gene: 12. CDR1 is MDHEN and CDR2 is SYDVKM in the germline V gene. CDR3 bases: TGTGCCAGCAGTTTATTTGGGCCAGACAGGGGGTTTACCTACGAGCAGTACTTC. This sequence encodes CASSLFGPDRGFTYEQYF.

This clonotype was seen more than once but under ten times. This chain uses TRBV7-2 with TRBJ2-7, with 9 bases identical to TRBD2. Germline lookup yields CDR1 SGHTA and CDR2 FQGNSA. Trimming removed 1 base from V and 3 bases from J; junction bases left unmatched: 4. CDR3 length: 15 amino acids. The CDR3 nucleotides are TGTGCCAGCAGCTTAGATGCTAGCGGGGTCTACGAGCAGTACTTC. This gives the protein CASSLDASGVYEQYF.